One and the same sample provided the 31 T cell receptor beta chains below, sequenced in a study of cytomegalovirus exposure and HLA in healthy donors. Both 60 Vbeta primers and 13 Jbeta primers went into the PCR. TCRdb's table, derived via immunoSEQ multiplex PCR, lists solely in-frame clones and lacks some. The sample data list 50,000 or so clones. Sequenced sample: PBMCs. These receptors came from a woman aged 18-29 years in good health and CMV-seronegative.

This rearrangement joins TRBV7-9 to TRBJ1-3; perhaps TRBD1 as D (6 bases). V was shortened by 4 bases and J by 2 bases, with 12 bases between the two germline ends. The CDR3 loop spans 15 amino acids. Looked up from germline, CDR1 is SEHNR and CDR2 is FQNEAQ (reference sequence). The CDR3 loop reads CASSSAGVAGNTIYF. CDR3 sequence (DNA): TGTGCCAGCAGCTCAGCAGGGGTAGCTGGAAACACCATATATTTT.

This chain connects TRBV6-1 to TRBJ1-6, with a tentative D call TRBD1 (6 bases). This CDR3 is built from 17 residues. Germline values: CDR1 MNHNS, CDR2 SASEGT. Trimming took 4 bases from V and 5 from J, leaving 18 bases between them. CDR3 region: CASSAIGEGGHNSPLHF. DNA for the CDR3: TGTGCCAGCAGTGCTATCGGGGAGGGGGGTCATAATTCACCCCTCCACTTT.

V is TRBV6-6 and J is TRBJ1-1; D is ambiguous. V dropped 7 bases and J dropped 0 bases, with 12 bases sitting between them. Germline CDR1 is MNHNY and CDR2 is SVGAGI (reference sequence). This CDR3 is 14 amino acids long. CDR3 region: CASNWELLNTEAFF. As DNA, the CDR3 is TGTGCCAGCAACTGGGAGTTATTGAACACTGAAGCTTTCTTT.

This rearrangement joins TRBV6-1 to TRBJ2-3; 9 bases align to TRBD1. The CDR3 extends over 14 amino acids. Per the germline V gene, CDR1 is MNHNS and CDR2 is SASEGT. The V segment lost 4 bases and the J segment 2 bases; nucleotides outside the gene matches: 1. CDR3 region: CASSGDRATDTQYF. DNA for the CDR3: TGTGCCAGCAGTGGGGACAGGGCCACAGATACGCAGTATTTT.

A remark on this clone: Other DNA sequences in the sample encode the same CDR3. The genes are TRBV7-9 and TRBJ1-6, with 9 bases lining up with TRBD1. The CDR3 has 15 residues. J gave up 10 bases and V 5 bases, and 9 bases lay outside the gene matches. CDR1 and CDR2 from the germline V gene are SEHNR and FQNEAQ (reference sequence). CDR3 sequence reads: CASSGFRDRESPLHF. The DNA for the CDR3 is TGTGCCAGCAGCGGATTCCGGGACAGGGAGTCACCCCTCCACTTT.

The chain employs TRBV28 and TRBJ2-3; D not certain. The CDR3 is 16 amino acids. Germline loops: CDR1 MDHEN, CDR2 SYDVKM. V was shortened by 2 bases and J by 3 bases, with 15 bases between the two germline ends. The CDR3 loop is CASSLGGLKTTDTQYF. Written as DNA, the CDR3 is TGTGCCAGCAGTTTAGGCGGTCTAAAAACAACAGATACGCAGTATTTT.

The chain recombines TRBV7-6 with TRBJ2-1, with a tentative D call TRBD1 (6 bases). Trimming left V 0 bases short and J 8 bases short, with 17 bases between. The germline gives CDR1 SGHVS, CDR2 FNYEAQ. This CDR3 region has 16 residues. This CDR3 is CASSLAIGTIHHEQFF. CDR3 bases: TGTGCCAGCAGCTTAGCTATCGGGACAATTCATCATGAGCAGTTCTTC.

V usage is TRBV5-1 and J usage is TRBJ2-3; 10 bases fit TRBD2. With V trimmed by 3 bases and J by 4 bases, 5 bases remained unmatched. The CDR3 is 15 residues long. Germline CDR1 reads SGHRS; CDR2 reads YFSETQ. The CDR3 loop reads CASSSAGGPPDTQYF. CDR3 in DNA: TGCGCCAGCAGCTCAGCGGGAGGGCCCCCAGATACGCAGTATTTT. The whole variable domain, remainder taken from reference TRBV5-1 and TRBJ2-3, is KAGVTQTPRYLIKTRGQQVTLSCSPISGHRSVSWYQQTPGQGLQFLFEYFSETQRNKGNFPGRFSGRQFSNSRSEMNVSTLELGDSALYLCASSSAGGPPDTQYFGPGTRLTVL.

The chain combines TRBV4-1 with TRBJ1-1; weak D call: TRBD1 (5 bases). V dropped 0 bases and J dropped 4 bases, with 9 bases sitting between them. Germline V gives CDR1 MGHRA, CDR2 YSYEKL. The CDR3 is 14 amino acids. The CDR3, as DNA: TGCGCCAGCAGCCAAGATACAGACAGCACTGAAGCTTTCTTT. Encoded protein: CASSQDTDSTEAFF.

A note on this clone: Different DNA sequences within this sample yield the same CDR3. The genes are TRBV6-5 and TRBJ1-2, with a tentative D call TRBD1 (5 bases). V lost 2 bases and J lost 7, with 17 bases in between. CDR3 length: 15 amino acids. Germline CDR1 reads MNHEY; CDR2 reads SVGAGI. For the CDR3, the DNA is TGTGCCAGCAGTTACGGGGCCGGAGTCGTCCGTGGCTACACCTTC. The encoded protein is CASSYGAGVVRGYTF.

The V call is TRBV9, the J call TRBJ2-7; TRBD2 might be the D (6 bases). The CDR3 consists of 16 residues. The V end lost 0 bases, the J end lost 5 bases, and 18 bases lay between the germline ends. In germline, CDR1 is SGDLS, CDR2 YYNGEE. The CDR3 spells CASSVGGYMEGNEQYF. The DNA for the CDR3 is TGTGCCAGCAGCGTAGGGGGCTACATGGAGGGCAACGAGCAGTACTTC.

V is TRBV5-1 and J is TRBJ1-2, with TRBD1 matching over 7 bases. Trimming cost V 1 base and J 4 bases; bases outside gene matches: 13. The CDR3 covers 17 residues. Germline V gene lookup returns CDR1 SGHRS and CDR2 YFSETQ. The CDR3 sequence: CASSLPHGQASGYGYTF. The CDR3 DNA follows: TGCGCCAGCAGCTTGCCTCACGGACAGGCCTCTGGCTATGGCTACACCTTC.

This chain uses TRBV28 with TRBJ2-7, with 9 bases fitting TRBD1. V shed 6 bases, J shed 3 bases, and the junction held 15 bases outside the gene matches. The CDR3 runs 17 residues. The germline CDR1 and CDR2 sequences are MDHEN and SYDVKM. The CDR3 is CASSPQRDGTGLYEQYF. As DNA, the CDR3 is TGTGCCAGCAGCCCCCAGAGGGACGGGACAGGGCTCTACGAGCAGTACTTC.

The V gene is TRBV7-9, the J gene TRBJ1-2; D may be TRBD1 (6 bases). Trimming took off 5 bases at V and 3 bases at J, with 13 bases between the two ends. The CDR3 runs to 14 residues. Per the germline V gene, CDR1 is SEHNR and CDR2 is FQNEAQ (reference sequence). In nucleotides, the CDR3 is TGTGCCAGCAGCCCCGGCGCAGGGGACTATGGCTACACCTTC. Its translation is CASSPGAGDYGYTF.

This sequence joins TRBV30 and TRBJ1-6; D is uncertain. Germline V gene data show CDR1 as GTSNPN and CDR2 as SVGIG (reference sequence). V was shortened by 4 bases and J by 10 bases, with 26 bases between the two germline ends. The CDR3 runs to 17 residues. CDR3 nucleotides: TGTGCCTGGACCATAACTACCCCCTGGCGGTCGAGGTCACCCCTCCACTTT. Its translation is CAWTITTPWRSRSPLHF. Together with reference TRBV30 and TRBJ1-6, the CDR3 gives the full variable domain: SQTIHQWPATLVQPVGSPLSLECTVEGTSNPNLYWYRQAAGRGLQLLFYSVGIGQISSEVPQNLSASRPQDRQFILSSKKLLLSDSGFYLCAWTITTPWRSRSPLHFGNGTRLTVT.

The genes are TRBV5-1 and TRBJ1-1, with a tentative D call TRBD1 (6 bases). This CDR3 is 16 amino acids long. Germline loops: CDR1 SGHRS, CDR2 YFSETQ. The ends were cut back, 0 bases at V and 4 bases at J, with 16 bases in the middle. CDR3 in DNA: TGCGCCAGCAGCTTGGTGGGGGGGGCAGGGATCACTGAAGCTTTCTTT. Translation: CASSLVGGAGITEAFF. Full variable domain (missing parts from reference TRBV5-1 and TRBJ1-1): KAGVTQTPRYLIKTRGQQVTLSCSPISGHRSVSWYQQTPGQGLQFLFEYFSETQRNKGNFPGRFSGRQFSNSRSEMNVSTLELGDSALYLCASSLVGGAGITEAFFGQGTRLTVV.

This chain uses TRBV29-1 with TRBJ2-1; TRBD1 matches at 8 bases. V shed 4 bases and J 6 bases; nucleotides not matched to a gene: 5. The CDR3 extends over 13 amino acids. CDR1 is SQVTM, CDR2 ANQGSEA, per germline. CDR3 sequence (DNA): TGCAGCGTTGTCAAGGGACAGGCCAATGAGCAGTTCTTC. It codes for CSVVKGQANEQFF.

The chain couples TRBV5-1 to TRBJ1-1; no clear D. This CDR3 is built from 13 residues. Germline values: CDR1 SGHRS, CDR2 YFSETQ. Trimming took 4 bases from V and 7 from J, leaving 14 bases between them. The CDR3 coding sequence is TGCGCCAGCAGCGGAGGGCAGGCTAATGAAGCTTTCTTT. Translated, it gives CASSGGQANEAFF.

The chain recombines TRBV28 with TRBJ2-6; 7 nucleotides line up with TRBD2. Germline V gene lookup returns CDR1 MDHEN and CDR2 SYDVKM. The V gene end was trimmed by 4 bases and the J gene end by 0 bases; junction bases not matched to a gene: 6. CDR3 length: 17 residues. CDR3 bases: TGTGCCAGCAGTTCCCCGGGGGGAGGCTCTGGGGCCAACGTCCTGACTTTC. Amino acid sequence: CASSSPGGGSGANVLTF.

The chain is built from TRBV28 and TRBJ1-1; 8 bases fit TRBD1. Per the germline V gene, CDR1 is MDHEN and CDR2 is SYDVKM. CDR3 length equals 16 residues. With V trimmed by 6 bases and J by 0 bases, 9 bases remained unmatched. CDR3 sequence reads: CASSSYRGEVNTEAFF. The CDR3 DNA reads TGTGCCAGCAGCTCTTACAGGGGGGAGGTGAACACTGAAGCTTTCTTT.

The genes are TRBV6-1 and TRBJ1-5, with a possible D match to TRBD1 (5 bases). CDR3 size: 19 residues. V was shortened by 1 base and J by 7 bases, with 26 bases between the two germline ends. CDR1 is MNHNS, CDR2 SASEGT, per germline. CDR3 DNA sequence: TGTGCCAGCAGTGAAGGAACCGTGTGGGACTTATTACTAGGACAGCCCCAGCATTTT. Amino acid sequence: CASSEGTVWDLLLGQPQHF.

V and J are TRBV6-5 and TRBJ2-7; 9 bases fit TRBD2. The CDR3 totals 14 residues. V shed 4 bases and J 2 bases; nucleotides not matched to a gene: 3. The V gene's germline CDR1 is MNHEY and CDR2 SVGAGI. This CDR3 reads CASSSSGGTYEQYF. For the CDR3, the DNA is TGTGCCAGCAGTTCGAGCGGGGGGACCTACGAGCAGTACTTC.

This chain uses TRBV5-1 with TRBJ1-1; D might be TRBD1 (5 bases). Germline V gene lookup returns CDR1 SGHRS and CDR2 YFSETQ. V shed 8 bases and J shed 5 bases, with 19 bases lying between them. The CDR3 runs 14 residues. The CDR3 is CASTSGGGGTEAFF. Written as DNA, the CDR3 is TGCGCCAGTACCTCGGGGGGTGGGGGGACTGAAGCTTTCTTT.

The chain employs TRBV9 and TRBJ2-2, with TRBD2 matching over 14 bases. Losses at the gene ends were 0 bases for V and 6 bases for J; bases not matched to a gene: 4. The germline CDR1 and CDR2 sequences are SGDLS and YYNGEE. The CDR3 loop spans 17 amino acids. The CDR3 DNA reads TGTGCCAGCAGCGTAGTGGGACTAGCGGGGGTCGCCGGGGAGCTGTTTTTT. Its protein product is CASSVVGLAGVAGELFF.

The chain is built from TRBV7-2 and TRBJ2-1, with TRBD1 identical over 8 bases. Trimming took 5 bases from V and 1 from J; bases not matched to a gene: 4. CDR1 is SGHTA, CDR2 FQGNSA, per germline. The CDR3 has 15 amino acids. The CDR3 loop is CASSLTGGSYNEQFF. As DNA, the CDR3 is TGTGCCAGCAGCCTCACAGGGGGTTCCTACAATGAGCAGTTCTTC.

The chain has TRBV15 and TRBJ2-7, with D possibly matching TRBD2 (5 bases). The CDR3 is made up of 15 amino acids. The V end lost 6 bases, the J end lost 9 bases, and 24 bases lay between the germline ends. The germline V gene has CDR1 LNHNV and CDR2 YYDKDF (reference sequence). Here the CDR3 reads CATSPLINTPGRQYF. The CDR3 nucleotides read TGTGCCACCAGTCCACTTATAAATACCCCGGGGAGGCAGTACTTC.

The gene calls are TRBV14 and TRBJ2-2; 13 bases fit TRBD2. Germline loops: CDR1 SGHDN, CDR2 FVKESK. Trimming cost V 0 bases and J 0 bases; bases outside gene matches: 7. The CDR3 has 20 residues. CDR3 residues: CASSQDLGLAGDPNTGELFF. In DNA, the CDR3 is TGTGCCAGCAGCCAAGATCTCGGACTAGCGGGAGACCCGAACACCGGGGAGCTGTTTTTT.

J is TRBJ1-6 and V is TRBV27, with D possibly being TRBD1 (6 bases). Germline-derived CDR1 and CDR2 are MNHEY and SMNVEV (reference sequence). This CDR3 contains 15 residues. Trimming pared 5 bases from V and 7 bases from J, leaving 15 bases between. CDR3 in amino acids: CASSPGAGANSPLHF. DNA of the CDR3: TGTGCCAGCAGTCCTGGGGCGGGGGCCAATTCACCCCTCCACTTT.

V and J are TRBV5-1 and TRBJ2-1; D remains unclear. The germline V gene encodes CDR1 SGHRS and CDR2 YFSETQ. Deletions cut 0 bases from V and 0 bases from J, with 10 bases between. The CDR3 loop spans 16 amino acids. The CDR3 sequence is CASSLGTLSSYNEQFF. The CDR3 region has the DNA TGCGCCAGCAGCTTGGGCACTTTGAGCTCCTACAATGAGCAGTTCTTC.

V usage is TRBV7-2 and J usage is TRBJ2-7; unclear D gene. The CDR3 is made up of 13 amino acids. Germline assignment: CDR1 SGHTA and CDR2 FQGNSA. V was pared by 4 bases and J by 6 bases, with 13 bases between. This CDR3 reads CASSSLPESEQYF. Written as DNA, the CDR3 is TGTGCCAGCAGCTCCCTGCCAGAAAGCGAGCAGTACTTC.

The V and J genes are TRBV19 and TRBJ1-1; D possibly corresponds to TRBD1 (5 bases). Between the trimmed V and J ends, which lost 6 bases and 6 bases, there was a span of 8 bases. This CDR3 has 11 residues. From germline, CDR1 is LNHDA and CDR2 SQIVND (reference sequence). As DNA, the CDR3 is TGTGCCAGTAGGTCGGGGGCTGAAGCTTTCTTT. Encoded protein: CASRSGAEAFF.